Listed below are T cell receptor beta chains from one sample, sequenced in a study of PD-1 blockade in classical Hodgkin lymphoma. Assay used: immunoSEQ multiplex PCR; TCRdb lists only in-frame clones, some missing. Of about 8,200 clones in the sample, about 86% were seen once. Sample: CD8+ T cells from blood, taken at baseline. Receptors originate from a human donor with classical Hodgkin lymphoma. CDR3s include the opening cysteine and the closing phenylalanine or tryptophan. D genes are given only for firm matches. Expanded clones get a size class; other rows say once, few or many, or leave the size out.

TGTGCCAGCAGGCCCGGGACAGCATACGAGCAGTACTTC | CASRPGTAYEQYF | TRBJ2-7 | TRBV28 | TRBD1 | NA
TGTGCCAGTAGTATTGGGTCATTGGACGAGCAGTACTTC | CASSIGSLDEQYF | TRBJ2-7 | TRBV19 | NA | NA
TGTGCCAGCAGCCCCCGGGGAGAGGTAGAGACCCAGTACTTC | CASSPRGEVETQYF | TRBJ2-5 | TRBV7-9 | NA | NA
TGTGCCAGCAGGACTAGCGCAAACACCGGGGAGCTGTTTTTT | CASRTSANTGELFF | TRBJ2-2 | TRBV2 | TRBD2 | NA
TGTGCCAGCACACTCGGGGATGAGCAGTTCTTC | CASTLGDEQFF | TRBJ2-1 | TRBV27 | NA | NA
TGTGCCACCAGCGAGGGGCAGGGGGCTACAGAGACCCAGTACTTC | CATSEGQGATETQYF | TRBJ2-5 | TRBV15 | TRBD1 | NA
TGTGCCAGCAGTTTTGTCGGGGGGGGCTTTGAGCAGTTCTTC | CASSFVGGGFEQFF | TRBJ2-1 | TRBV27 | TRBD2 | NA
TGCGCCAGCAGCCAAGAACCGGCAGGGGCGGGGTACAATGAGCAGTTCTTC | CASSQEPAGAGYNEQFF | TRBJ2-1 | TRBV4-1 | NA | NA
TGTGCCAGCAGCGTAGACAGGGTTCCCTTTTTGAGCACCGGGGAGCTGTTTTTT | CASSVDRVPFLSTGELFF | TRBJ2-2 | TRBV5-6 | TRBD1 | once
TGTGCCAGCAGCTTAGGGCCCTCCCAAGAGACCCAGTACTTC | CASSLGPSQETQYF | TRBJ2-5 | TRBV7-7 | NA | NA